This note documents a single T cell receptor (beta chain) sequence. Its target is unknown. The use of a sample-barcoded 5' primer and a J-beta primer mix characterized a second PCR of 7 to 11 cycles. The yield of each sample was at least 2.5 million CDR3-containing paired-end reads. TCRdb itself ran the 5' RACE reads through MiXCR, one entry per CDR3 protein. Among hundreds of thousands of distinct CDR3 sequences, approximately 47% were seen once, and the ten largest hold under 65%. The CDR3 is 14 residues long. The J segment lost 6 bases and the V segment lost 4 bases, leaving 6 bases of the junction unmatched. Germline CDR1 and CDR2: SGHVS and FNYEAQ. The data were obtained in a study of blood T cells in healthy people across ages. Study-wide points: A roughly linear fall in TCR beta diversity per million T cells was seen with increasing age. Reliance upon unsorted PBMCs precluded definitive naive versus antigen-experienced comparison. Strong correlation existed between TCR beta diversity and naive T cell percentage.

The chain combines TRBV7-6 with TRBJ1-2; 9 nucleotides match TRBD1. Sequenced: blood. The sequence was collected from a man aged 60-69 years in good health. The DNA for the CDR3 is TGTGCCAGCAGCTCGGGACAGGGTGGCGATGGCTACACCTTC. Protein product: CASSSGQGGDGYTF.